This TCR beta chain stems from a study of T cell responses to AZD1222 COVID-19 vaccine. The CDR3 is made up of 13 amino acids. The junction had 5 bases not matched to a gene; V was cut back by 5 bases and J by 5 bases. The germline V gene encodes CDR1 LNHDA and CDR2 SQIVND (reference sequence). Study results and limitations: Nearly half of spike-specific TCRs reportedly go after variant regions that carry no mutations.

This clone was observed a handful of times. The antigen is undetermined. Method: immunoSEQ multiplex PCR; TCRdb's copy keeps in-frame clones and lacks some. In the table there are 90,000 to 100,000 clones, roughly 90% of which are singletons. This chain joins TRBV19 and TRBJ2-7, with TRBD1 matching 8 bases. The receptor's source is an adult who received the AZD1222 COVID-19 vaccine. Sequencing used peripheral blood, obtained 28 days after the second AZD1222 dose. CDR3: CASSLTGVHEQYF. For the CDR3, the DNA is TGTGCCAGTAGTTTGACAGGGGTCCACGAGCAGTACTTC.